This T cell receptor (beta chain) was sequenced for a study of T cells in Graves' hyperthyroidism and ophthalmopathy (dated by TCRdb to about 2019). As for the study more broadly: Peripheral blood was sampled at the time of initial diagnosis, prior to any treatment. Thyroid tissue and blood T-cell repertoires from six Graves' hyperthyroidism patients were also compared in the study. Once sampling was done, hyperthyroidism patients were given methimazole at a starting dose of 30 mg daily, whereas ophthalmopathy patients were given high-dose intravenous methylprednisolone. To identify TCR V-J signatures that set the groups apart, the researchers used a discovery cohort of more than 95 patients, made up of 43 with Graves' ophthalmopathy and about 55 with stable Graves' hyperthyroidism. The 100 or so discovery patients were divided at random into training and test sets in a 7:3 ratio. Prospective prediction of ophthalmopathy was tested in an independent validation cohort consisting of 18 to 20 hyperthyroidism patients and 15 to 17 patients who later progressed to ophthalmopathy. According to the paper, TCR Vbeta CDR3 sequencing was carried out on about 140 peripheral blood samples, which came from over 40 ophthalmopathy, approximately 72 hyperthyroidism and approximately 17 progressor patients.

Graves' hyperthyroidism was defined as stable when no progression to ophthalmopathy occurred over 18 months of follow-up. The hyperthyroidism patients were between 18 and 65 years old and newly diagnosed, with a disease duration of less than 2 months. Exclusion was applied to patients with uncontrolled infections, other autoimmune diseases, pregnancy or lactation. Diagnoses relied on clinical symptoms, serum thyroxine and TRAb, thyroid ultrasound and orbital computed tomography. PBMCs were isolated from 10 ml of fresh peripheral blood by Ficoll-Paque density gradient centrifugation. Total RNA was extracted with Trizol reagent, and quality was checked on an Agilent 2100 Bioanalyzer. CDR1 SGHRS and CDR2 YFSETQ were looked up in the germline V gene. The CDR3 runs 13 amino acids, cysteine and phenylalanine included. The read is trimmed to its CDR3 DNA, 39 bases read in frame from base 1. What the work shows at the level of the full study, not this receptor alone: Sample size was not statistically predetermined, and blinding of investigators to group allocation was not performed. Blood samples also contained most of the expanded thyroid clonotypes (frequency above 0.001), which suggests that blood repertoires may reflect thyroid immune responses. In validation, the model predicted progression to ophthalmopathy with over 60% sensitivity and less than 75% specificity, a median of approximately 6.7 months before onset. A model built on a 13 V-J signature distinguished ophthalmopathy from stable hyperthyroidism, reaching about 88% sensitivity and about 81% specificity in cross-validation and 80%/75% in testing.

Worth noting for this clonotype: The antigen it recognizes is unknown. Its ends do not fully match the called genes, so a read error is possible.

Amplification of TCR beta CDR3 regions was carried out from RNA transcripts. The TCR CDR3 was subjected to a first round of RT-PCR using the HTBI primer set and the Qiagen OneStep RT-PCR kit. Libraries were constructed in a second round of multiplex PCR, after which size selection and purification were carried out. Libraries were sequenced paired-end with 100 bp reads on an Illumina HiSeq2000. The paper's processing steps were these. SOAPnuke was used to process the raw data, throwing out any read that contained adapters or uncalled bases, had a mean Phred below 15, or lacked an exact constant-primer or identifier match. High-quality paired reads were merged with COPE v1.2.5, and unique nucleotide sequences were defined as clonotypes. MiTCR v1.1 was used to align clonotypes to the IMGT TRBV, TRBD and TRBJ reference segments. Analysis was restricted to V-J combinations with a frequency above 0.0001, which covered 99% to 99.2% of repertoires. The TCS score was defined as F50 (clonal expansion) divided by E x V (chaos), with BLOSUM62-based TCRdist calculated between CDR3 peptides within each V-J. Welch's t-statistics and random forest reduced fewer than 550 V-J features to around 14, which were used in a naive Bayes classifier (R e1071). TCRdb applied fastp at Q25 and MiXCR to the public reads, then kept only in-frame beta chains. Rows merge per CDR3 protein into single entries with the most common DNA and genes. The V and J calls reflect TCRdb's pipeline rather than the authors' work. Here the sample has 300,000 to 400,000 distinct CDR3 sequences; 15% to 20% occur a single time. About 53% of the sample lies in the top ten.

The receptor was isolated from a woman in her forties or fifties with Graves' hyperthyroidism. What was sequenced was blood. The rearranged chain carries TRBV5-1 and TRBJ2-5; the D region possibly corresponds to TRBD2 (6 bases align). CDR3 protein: CASSLAGGESHDF. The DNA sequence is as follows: TGCGCCAGCAGCTTGGCGGGCGGGGAATCCCATGACTTC.